This record covers a single T cell receptor (beta chain). Libraries were prepared by immunoSEQ multiplex PCR; TCRdb keeps only in-frame clonotypes and omits some of them. The table records approximately 640,000 clones, 90% of them present only once. The data were taken from a study of shared clonotypes between healthy human individuals. The germline V and J ends were trimmed by 6 bases and 2 bases, with 13 bases remaining between them. The length of the CDR3 is 14 residues. In germline, CDR1 is MRHNA, CDR2 SNTAGT. Source material: memory CD8+ T cells from PBMCs. This sample's subset: CD45RO+ cells pooled with CCR7-negative TemRA cells. The J gene is TRBJ1-1, the V gene TRBV6-4, with a possible D match to TRBD1 (6 bases). This sequence originates from a man younger than 35 in good health. Some clones in this sample may be carry-over from other donors' samples. Here the CDR3 DNA reads TGTGCCAGCAGACCCCGGACAGCTAACACTGAAGCTTTCTTT. Translating it yields CASRPRTANTEAFF.